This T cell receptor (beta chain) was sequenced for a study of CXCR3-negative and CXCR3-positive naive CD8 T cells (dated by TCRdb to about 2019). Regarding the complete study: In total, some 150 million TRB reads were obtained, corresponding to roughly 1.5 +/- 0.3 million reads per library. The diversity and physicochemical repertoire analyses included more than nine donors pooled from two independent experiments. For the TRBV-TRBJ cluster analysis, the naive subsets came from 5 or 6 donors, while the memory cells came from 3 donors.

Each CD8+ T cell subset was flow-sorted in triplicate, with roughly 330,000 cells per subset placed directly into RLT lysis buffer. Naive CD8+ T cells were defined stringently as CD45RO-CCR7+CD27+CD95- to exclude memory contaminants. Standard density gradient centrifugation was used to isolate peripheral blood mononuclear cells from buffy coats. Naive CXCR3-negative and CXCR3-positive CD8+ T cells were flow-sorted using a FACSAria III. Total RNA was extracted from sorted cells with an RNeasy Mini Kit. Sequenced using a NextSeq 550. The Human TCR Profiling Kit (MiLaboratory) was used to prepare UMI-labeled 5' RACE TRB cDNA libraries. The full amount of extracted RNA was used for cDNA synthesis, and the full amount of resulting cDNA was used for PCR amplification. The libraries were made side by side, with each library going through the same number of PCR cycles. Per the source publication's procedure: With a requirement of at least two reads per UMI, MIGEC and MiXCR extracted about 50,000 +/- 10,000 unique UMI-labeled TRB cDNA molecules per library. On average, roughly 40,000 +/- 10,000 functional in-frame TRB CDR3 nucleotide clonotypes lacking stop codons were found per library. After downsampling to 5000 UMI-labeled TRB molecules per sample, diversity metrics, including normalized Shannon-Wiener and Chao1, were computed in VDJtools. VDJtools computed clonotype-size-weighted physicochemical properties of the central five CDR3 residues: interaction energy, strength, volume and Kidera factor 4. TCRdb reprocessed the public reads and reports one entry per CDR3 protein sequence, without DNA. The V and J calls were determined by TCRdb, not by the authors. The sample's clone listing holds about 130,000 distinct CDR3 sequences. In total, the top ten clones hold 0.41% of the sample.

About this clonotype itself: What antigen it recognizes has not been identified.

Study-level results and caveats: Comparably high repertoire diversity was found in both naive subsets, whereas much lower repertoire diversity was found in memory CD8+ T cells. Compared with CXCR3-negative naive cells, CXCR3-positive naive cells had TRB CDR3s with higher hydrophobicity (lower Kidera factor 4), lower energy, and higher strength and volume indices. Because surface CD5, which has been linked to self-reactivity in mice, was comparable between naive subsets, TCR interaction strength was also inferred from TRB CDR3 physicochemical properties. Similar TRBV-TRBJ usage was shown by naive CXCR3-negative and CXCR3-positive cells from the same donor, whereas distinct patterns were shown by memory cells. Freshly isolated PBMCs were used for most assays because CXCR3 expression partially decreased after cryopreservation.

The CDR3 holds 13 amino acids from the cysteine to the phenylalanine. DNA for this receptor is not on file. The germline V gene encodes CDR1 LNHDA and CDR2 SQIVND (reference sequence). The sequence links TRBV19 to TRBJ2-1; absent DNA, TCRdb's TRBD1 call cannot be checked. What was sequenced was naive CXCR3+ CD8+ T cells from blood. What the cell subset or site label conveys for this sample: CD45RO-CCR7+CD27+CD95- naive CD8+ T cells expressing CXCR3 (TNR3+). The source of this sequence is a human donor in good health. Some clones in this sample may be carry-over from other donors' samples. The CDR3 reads CASSIGSRAEQFF.